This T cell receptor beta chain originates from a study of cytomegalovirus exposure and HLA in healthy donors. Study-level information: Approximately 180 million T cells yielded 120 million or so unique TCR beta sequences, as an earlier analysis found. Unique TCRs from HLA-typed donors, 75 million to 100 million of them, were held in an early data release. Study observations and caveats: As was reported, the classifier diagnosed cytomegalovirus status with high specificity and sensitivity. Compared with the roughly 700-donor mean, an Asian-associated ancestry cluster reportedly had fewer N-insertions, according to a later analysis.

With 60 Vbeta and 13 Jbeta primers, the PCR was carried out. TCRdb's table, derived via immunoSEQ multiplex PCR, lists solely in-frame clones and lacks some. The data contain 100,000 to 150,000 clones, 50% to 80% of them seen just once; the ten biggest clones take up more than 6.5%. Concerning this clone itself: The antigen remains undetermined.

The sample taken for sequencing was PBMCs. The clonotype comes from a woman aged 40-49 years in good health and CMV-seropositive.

CDR3 protein: CASSQLDRGGAGSNEQFF. In nucleotides, the CDR3 is TGCGCCAGCAGCCAACTAGACCGGGGGGGAGCCGGGTCCAATGAGCAGTTCTTC. The chain combines TRBV4-1 with TRBJ2-1, with TRBD2 matching 8 bases. Losses at the gene ends were 2 bases for V and 6 bases for J; bases not matched to a gene: 15. CDR3 length equals 18 residues. Germline CDR1 MGHRA, CDR2 YSYEKL.